This T cell receptor beta chain stems from a study of shared clonotypes between healthy human individuals. The data were produced by immunoSEQ multiplex PCR, yet TCRdb's version contains in-frame clones alone and is incomplete. Of over 850,000 clones listed, approximately 78% are singletons. A word on this clone: Other DNA sequences from this sample encode an identical CDR3 as well.

Trimming cost V 0 bases and J 0 bases, with 3 bases left between them. This CDR3 region has 13 residues. Looked up from germline, CDR1 is GTSNPN and CDR2 is SVGIG (reference sequence). Sequencing input: memory CD4+ T cells from PBMCs. Subset of the sample: CD45RA-negative fraction. This clonotype was sampled from a man aged 18 to 35 in good health. Some clones in this sample may be carry-over from other donors' samples. The gene calls are TRBV30 and TRBJ1-3; D remains ambiguous. The CDR3 nucleotides are TGTGCCTGGAGTGTCAGCTCTGGAAACACCATATATTTT. Its protein product is CAWSVSSGNTIYF.